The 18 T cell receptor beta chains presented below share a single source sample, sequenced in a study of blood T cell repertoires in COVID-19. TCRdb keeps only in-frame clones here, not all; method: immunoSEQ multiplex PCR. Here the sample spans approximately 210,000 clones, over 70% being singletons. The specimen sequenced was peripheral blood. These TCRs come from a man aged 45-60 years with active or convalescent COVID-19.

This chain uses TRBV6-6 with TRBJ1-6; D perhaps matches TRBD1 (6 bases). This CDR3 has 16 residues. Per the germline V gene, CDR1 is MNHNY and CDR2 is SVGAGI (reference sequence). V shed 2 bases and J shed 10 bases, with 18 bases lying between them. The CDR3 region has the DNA TGTGCCAGCAGTTACCGGGGGGGGCGCTTGGAATCACCCCTCCACTTT. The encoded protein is CASSYRGGRLESPLHF.

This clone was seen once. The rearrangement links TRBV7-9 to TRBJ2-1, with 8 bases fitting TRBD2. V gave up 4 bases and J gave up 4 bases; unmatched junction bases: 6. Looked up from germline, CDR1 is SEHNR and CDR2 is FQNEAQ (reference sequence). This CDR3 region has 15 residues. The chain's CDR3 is CASSSTSGMYNEQFF. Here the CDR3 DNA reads TGTGCCAGCAGCTCCACTAGCGGAATGTACAATGAGCAGTTCTTC.

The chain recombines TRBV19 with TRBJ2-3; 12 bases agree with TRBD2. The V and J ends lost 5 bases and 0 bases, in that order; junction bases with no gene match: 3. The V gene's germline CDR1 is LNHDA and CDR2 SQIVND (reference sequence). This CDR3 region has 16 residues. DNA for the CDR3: TGTGCCAGTAGTCCCGGGACTAGCGGGAGCACAGATACGCAGTATTTT. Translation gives CASSPGTSGSTDTQYF.

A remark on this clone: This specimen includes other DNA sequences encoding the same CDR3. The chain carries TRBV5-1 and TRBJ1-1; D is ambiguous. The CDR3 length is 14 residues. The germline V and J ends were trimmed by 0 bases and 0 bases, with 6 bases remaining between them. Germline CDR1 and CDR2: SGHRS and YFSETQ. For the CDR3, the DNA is TGCGCCAGCAGCTTGGGCGGTATGAACACTGAAGCTTTCTTT. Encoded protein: CASSLGGMNTEAFF.

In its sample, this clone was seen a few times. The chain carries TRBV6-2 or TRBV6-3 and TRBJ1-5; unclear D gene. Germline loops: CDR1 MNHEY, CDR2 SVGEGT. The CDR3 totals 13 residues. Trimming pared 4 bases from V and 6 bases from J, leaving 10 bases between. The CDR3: CASSSFAGQPQHF. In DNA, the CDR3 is TGTGCCAGCAGTTCGTTTGCCGGTCAGCCCCAGCATTTT.

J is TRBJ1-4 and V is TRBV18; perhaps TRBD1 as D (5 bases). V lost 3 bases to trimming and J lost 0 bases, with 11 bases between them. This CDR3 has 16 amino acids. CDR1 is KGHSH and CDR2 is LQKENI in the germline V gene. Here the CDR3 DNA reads TGTGCCAGCTCACCTCGACAGACCTCAACTAATGAAAAACTGTTTTTT. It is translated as CASSPRQTSTNEKLFF.

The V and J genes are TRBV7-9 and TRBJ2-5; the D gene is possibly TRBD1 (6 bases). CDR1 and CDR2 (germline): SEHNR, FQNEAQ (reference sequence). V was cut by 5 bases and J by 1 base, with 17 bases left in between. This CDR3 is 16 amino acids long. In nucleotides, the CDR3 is TGTGCCAGCAGCCGATCCCCAGGGGTAGGCCAAGAGACCCAGTACTTC. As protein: CASSRSPGVGQETQYF.

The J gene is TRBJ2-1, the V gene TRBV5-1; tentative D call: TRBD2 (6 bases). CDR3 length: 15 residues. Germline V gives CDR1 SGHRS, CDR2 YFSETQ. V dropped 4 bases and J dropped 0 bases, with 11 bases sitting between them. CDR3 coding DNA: TGCGCCAGCAGCCCCGACGGGAGCTCCTACAATGAGCAGTTCTTC. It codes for CASSPDGSSYNEQFF.

CDR3 DNA sequence: TGTGCCAGCAGACTCCGGGACTTGGGTCAAGAGACCCAGTACTTC. It specifies CASRLRDLGQETQYF. The chain has TRBV28 and TRBJ2-5, with D perhaps TRBD2 (6 bases). Germline V gives CDR1 MDHEN, CDR2 SYDVKM. Between the trimmed V and J ends, which lost 6 bases and 2 bases, there was a span of 16 bases. The length of the CDR3 is 15 residues. Based on the CDR3 plus reference TRBV28 and TRBJ2-5, the full variable domain is DVKVTQSSRYLVKRTGEKVFLECVQDMDHENMFWYRQDPGLGLRLIYFSYDVKMKEKGDIPEGYSVSREKKERFSLILESASTNQTSMYLCASRLRDLGQETQYFGPGTRLLVL.

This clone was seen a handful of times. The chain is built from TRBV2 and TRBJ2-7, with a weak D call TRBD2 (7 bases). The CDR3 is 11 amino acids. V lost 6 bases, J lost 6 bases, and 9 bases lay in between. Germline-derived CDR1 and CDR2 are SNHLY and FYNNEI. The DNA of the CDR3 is TGTGCCAGCAGGAGGGGGGGCGAGCAGTACTTC. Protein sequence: CASRRGGEQYF. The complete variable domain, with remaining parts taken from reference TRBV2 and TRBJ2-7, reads EPEVTQTPSHQVTQMGQEVILRCVPISNHLYFYWYRQILGQKVEFLVSFYNNEISEKSEIFDDQFSVERPDGSNFTLKIRSTKLEDSAMYFCASRRGGEQYFGPGTRLTVT.

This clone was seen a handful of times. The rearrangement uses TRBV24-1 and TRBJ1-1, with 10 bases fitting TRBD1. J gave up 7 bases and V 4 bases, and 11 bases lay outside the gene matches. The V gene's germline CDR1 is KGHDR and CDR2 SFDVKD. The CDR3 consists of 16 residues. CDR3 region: CATSENSGTGAHEAFF. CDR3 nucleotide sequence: TGTGCCACCAGTGAGAATTCCGGGACAGGGGCGCATGAAGCTTTCTTT.

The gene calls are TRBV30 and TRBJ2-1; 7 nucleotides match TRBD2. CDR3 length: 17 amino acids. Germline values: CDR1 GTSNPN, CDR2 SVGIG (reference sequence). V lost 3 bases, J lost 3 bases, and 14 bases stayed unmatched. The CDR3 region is CAWSPPLGRELYNEQFF. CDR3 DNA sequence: TGTGCCTGGAGCCCCCCCCTAGGGCGGGAGCTCTACAATGAGCAGTTCTTC.

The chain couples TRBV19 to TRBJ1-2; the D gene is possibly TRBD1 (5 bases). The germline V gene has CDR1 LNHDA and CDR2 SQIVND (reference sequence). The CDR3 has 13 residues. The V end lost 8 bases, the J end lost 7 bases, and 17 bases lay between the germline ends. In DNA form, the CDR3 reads TGTGCCAGTTCCCCCAGCCCAAGGGGTGGCTACACCTTC. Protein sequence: CASSPSPRGGYTF.

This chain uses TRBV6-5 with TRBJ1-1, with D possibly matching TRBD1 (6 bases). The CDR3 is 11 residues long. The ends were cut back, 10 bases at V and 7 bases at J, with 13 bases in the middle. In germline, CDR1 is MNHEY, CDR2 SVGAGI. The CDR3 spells CAIQGFNEAFF. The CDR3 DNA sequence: TGTGCCATCCAGGGGTTCAATGAAGCTTTCTTT.

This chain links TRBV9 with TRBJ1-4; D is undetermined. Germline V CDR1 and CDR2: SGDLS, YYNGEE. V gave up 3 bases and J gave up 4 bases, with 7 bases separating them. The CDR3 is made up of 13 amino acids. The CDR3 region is CASSAVVNEKLFF. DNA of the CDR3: TGTGCCAGCAGCGCAGTGGTTAATGAAAAACTGTTTTTT.

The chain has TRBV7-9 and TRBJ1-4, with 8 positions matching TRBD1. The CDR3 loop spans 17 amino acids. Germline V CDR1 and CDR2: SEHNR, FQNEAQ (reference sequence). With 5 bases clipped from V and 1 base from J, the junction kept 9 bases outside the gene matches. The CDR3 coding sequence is TGTGCCAGCAGCACCGGCCTTACAGGGGGAACTAATGAAAAACTGTTTTTT. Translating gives CASSTGLTGGTNEKLFF.

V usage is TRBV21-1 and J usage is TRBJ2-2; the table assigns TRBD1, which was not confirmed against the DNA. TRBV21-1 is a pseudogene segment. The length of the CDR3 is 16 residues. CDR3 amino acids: CASSTPGTGVTGELFF. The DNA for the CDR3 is TGTGCCAGCAGCACCCCCGGGACAGGGGTCACCGGGGAGCTGTTTTTT.

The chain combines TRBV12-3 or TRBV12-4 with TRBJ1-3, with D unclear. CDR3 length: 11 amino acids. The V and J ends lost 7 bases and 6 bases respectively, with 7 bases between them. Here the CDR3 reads CASTPQNTIYF. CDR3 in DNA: TGTGCCAGCACCCCCCAAAACACCATATATTTT.